The sequence of this TCR beta chain was determined in a study of blood T cell repertoires in COVID-19 (dated by TCRdb to 2020 to 2021). Notes on the research overall: The collaborator samples originated in the United States, Italy and Spain and spanned the acute and convalescent phases of COVID-19. Sample metadata almost always included a de-identified subject ID, COVID-19 status, age in years and sex. Deeply sampled blood TCRbeta repertoires from subjects exposed to, actively infected with, or recovered from COVID-19 were included in the dataset. A freely available public database, intended as a resource for researchers studying the immune response to SARS-CoV-2, is where the repertoires were released. The samples were drawn from two sources: the first 160 participants of the ongoing ImmuneRACE study, and fewer than 1,500 subjects contributed by 6 global collaborators. HLA class I and class II types, where available, came from metadata supplied by the sample provider rather than from assay-based typing. The material from the prospective study consisted of cDNA or gDNA derived from T cells, B-cell-depleted T cells, or PBMCs.

Study-level results and caveats: The quantity of clinical and demographic metadata differed by source and by participant and was supplied without curation.

TCRbeta CDR3 regions were amplified from genomic DNA by means of the immunoSEQ Assay, a bias-controlled multiplex PCR. The original methods were these. Nucleated cell counts per sample were estimated from amplification of reference gene primers within the assay. To quantify the absolute abundance of each unique TCRbeta CDR3 rearrangement, sequence reads were collapsed and filtered. For each sample, productive Simpson clonality was calculated as the square root of Simpson's diversity index across productive rearrangements. The table comes from immuneACCESS by way of TCRdb, which keeps in-frame sequences with V and J called. Part of the clones is missing from these tables; in studies checked, under half for an unresolved V gene and the rest for unknown reasons. D and trimming come from the DNA, and the V and J calls and clone size come from that table. Here the sample has fewer than 200,000 clones; roughly 86% occur a single time. Of the sample, more than 7.5% is held by the ten largest clones.

From the cysteine through the phenylalanine, the CDR3 covers 11 amino acids. Only the CDR3 DNA stays, 33 bases, in frame from base 1. V loses 6 bases, J loses 5 bases, and the germline ends lie 7 bases apart. As encoded in the germline V gene (reference sequence), CDR1 is LNHDA while CDR2 is SQIVND. As for this clone: Its antigen remains undetermined. No quality values exist for individual bases; no much larger clone is one base distant.

Samples from volunteer blood donors who had recovered from COVID-19 were contributed by a second Seattle source. The collaborating institutions used their own protocols to collect whole blood in K2EDTA tubes. Collaborator samples were shipped for TCRbeta analysis as frozen whole blood, isolated PBMCs, or DNA extracted from either sample type. This TCR derives from a man aged 35 to 55 who had recovered from COVID-19. Sequenced sample: peripheral blood. This sequence uses TRBV19 and TRBJ1-1; a tentative D call is TRBD1 (6 bases match). In nucleotide form, the sequence is TGTGCCAGTAGGACAGGAACTGAAGCTTTCTTT. The translation is CASRTGTEAFF.